These T cell receptor beta chains were read from a single sample in a study of chemoradiotherapy in HPV16-positive cancers. TCRdb's table, derived via immunoSEQ multiplex PCR, lists solely in-frame clones and lacks some. The sample lists 9,500 to 13,000 clones; around four fifths were seen once. Specimen: tumor tissue, collected from a patient who underwent chemoradiotherapy. These receptors were collected from a human donor with HPV-associated anogenital cancer. Both conserved end residues are part of each CDR3. The D gene is left open where the match is weak. The size field is filled for only some rows; it gives once, few, many or a size class.

j_call: TRBJ2-3
clone_size: -
v_call: TRBV30
d_call: -
cdr3_aa: CAWSVGQGADTQYF
cdr3_nt: TGTGCCTGGAGTGTCGGCCAGGGAGCAGATACGCAGTATTTT

j_call: TRBJ2-1
clone_size: -
v_call: TRBV4-1
d_call: -
cdr3_aa: CASSPWTVSSYNEQFF
cdr3_nt: TGCGCCAGCAGCCCCTGGACGGTAAGCTCCTACAATGAGCAGTTCTTC

j_call: TRBJ1-2
clone_size: -
v_call: TRBV5-1
d_call: -
cdr3_aa: CASSLVVGERDGYTF
cdr3_nt: TGCGCCAGCAGCTTGGTGGTCGGGGAAAGGGATGGCTACACCTTC

j_call: TRBJ2-6
clone_size: few
v_call: TRBV11-2
d_call: -
cdr3_aa: CASRQGGYSGANVLTF
cdr3_nt: TGTGCCAGCAGACAGGGGGGGTATTCTGGGGCCAACGTCCTGACTTTC

j_call: TRBJ1-1
clone_size: -
v_call: TRBV7-7
d_call: TRBD1
cdr3_aa: CASSLDRGTEAFF
cdr3_nt: TGTGCCAGCAGCCTGGACAGGGGCACTGAAGCTTTCTTT

j_call: TRBJ1-2
clone_size: -
v_call: TRBV30
d_call: TRBD1
cdr3_aa: CASAPGQGVYGYTF
cdr3_nt: TGTGCCTCCGCACCGGGACAGGGAGTCTATGGCTACACCTTC

j_call: TRBJ2-5
clone_size: -
v_call: TRBV6-1
d_call: TRBD1
cdr3_aa: CASSTTGVTQYF
cdr3_nt: TGTGCCAGCAGCACGACAGGGGTGACCCAGTACTTC

j_call: TRBJ2-7
clone_size: -
v_call: TRBV19
d_call: TRBD2
cdr3_aa: CASSPDPPGGSYEQYF
cdr3_nt: TGTGCCAGTAGTCCAGATCCGCCGGGAGGCTCCTACGAGCAGTACTTC

j_call: TRBJ1-2
clone_size: -
v_call: TRBV4-1
d_call: TRBD1
cdr3_aa: CASSRRNLVVGRGGEGYTF
cdr3_nt: TGCGCCAGCAGCCGACGAAATCTAGTAGTAGGCAGAGGGGGCGAAGGCTACACCTTC

j_call: TRBJ1-2
clone_size: -
v_call: TRBV29-1
d_call: -
cdr3_aa: CSVELGTASRYNYGYTF
cdr3_nt: TGCAGCGTTGAGCTAGGGACGGCCTCTCGATACAACTATGGCTACACCTTC

j_call: TRBJ2-5
clone_size: -
v_call: TRBV30
d_call: TRBD2
cdr3_aa: CAWRLAGGRPETQYF
cdr3_nt: TGTGCCTGGAGACTAGCGGGGGGACGACCGGAGACCCAGTACTTC

j_call: TRBJ1-5
clone_size: -
v_call: TRBV6-1
d_call: -
cdr3_aa: CASSYQTPQPQHF
cdr3_nt: TGTGCCAGCAGCTACCAGACCCCTCAGCCCCAGCATTTT

j_call: TRBJ2-2
clone_size: -
v_call: TRBV19
d_call: -
cdr3_aa: CASSIANTGELFF
cdr3_nt: TGTGCCAGTAGTATTGCGAACACCGGGGAGCTGTTTTTT

j_call: TRBJ1-1
clone_size: -
v_call: TRBV4-1
d_call: -
cdr3_aa: CASSQDPMNTEAFF
cdr3_nt: TGCGCCAGCAGCCAAGATCCGATGAACACTGAAGCTTTCTTT

j_call: TRBJ2-7
clone_size: large
v_call: TRBV5-4
d_call: TRBD2
cdr3_aa: CASSLALRGGDEQYF
cdr3_nt: TGTGCCAGCAGCTTGGCCTTGCGGGGGGGCGACGAGCAGTACTTC

j_call: TRBJ1-2
clone_size: few
v_call: TRBV7-9
d_call: -
cdr3_aa: CASSSQGVLYGYTF
cdr3_nt: TGTGCCAGCAGCTCCCAGGGAGTCCTCTATGGCTACACCTTC

j_call: TRBJ1-1
clone_size: -
v_call: TRBV15
d_call: -
cdr3_aa: CATSRDRELFGDTEAFF
cdr3_nt: TGTGCCACCAGCAGAGATCGAGAGTTGTTTGGGGACACTGAAGCTTTCTTT

j_call: TRBJ2-5
clone_size: few
v_call: TRBV27
d_call: -
cdr3_aa: CASSLSHRVLVETQYF
cdr3_nt: TGTGCCAGCAGTTTATCCCACAGGGTATTGGTAGAGACCCAGTACTTC

j_call: TRBJ2-3
clone_size: -
v_call: TRBV5-1
d_call: -
cdr3_aa: CASHAGTNPTDTQYF
cdr3_nt: TGCGCCAGCCACGCAGGGACCAACCCGACGGATACGCAGTATTTT

j_call: TRBJ1-5
clone_size: -
v_call: TRBV25-1
d_call: -
cdr3_aa: CASSVPGSNQPQHF
cdr3_nt: TGTGCCAGCAGTGTCCCAGGAAGCAATCAGCCCCAGCATTTT

j_call: TRBJ2-7
clone_size: -
v_call: TRBV7-9
d_call: -
cdr3_aa: CASSLVFGQPTTYEQYF
cdr3_nt: TGTGCCAGCAGCTTAGTTTTCGGACAGCCTACTACCTACGAGCAGTACTTC

j_call: TRBJ2-7
clone_size: few
v_call: TRBV29-1
d_call: TRBD2
cdr3_aa: CSASGTSGGTDEQYF
cdr3_nt: TGCAGCGCCTCCGGGACTAGCGGGGGGACCGACGAGCAGTACTTC

j_call: TRBJ2-1
clone_size: few
v_call: TRBV29-1
d_call: TRBD1
cdr3_aa: CSVEGDREGVNEQFF
cdr3_nt: TGCAGCGTTGAAGGGGACAGGGAAGGGGTCAATGAGCAGTTCTTC

j_call: TRBJ1-1
clone_size: once
v_call: TRBV10-1
d_call: TRBD1
cdr3_aa: CASSKTGGNTEAFF
cdr3_nt: TGCGCCAGCAGTAAGACAGGGGGGAACACTGAAGCTTTCTTT

j_call: TRBJ2-1
clone_size: -
v_call: TRBV15
d_call: -
cdr3_aa: CATSRDLPGLTSYNEQFF
cdr3_nt: TGTGCCACCAGCAGAGATTTACCGGGGTTAACGTCCTACAATGAGCAGTTCTTC

j_call: TRBJ2-3
clone_size: -
v_call: TRBV7-2
d_call: -
cdr3_aa: CASSLFTSTDTQYF
cdr3_nt: TGTGCCAGCAGCTTATTTACTAGCACAGATACGCAGTATTTT

j_call: TRBJ2-2
clone_size: -
v_call: TRBV5-1
d_call: -
cdr3_aa: CASSLDRPGELFF
cdr3_nt: TGCGCCAGCAGCTTGGACCGCCCCGGGGAGCTGTTTTTT

j_call: TRBJ1-3
clone_size: -
v_call: TRBV4-2
d_call: -
cdr3_aa: CASSQDELRSSGNTIYF
cdr3_nt: TGTGCCAGCAGCCAAGATGAGCTGAGGAGCTCTGGAAACACCATATATTTT

j_call: TRBJ2-5
clone_size: -
v_call: TRBV7-3
d_call: TRBD2
cdr3_aa: CASSLGGLAGVGETQYF
cdr3_nt: TGTGCCAGCAGCTTAGGAGGACTAGCGGGGGTAGGAGAGACCCAGTACTTC